This TCR beta chain was sequenced during a study of blood T cell repertoires in COVID-19. Study overall: Both acute and convalescent COVID-19 samples were obtained from the United States, Italy and Spain. Sources were T cells, B-cell-depleted T cells, or PBMCs; the material itself was cDNA or gDNA.

In the original analysis: Amplification of reference gene primers was used by the study to estimate nucleated cell counts. Using immunoSEQ multiplex PCR, the repertoire was profiled, and TCRdb retains in-frame clones only, with some absent. V and J calls and clone size are given by that table; D and trimming were obtained from the DNA. The sample has a few hundred thousand clones; approximately 80% are singletons. Trimming shortened V by 0 bases and J by 1 base, and 11 bases separated the two germline ends. The CDR3 is made up of 15 amino acids. Germline CDR1 and CDR2: GTSNPN and SVGIG (reference sequence).

The chain couples TRBV30 to TRBJ2-3; D is perhaps TRBD2 (5 bases). Sequencing was performed on peripheral blood. The receptor was derived from a woman of 80 years or more with acute or convalescent COVID-19. The CDR3 region has the DNA TGTGCCTGGAGTGTACCCCCCGGGGGCACAGATACGCAGTATTTT. This sequence encodes CAWSVPPGGTDTQYF.